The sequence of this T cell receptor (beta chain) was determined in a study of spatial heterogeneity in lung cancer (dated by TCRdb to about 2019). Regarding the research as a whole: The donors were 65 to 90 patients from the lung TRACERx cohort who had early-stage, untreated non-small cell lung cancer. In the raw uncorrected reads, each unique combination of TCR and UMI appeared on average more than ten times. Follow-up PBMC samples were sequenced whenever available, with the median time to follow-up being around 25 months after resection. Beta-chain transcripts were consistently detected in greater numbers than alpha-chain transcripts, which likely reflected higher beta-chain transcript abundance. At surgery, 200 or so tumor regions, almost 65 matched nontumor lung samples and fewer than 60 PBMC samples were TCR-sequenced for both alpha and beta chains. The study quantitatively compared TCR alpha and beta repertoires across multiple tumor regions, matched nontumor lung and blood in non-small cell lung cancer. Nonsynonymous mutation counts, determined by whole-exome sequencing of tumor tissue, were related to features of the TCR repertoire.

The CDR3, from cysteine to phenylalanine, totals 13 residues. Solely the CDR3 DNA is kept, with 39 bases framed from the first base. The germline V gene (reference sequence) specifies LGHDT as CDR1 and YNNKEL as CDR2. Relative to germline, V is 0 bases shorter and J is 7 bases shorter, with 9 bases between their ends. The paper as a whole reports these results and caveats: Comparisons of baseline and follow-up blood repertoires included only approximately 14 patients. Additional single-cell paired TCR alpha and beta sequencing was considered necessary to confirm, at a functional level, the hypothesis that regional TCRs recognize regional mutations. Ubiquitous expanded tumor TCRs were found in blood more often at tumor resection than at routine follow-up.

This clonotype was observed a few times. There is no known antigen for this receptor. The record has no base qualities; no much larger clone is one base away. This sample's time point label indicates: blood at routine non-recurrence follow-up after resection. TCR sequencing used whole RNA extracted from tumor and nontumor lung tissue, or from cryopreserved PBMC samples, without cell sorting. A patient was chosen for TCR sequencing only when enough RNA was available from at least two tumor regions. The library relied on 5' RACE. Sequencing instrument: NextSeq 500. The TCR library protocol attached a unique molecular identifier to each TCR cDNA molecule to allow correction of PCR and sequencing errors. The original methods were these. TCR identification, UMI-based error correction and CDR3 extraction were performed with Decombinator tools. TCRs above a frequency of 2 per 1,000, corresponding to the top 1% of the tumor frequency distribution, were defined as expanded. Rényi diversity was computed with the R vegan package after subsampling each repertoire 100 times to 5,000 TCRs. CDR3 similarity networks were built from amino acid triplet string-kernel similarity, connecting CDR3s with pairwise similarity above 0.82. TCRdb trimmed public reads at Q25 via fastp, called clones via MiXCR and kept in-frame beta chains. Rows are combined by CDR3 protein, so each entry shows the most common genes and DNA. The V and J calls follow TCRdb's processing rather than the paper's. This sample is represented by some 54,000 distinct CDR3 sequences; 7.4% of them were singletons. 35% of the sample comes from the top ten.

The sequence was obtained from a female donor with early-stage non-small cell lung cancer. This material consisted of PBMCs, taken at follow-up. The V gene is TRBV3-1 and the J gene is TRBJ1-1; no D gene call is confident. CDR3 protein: CASSQDIQSEAFF. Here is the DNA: TGTGCCAGCAGCCAAGATATCCAGAGTGAAGCTTTCTTT.